The 3 T cell receptor beta chains reported below all come from one sample, sequenced in a study of cytomegalovirus exposure and HLA in healthy donors (dated by TCRdb to about 2017). The method was the immunoSEQ multiplex PCR assay. For the multiplex PCR, a mixture combining 60 forward primers for TCR Vbeta segments and 13 reverse primers for TCR Jbeta segments was used. Entries here come from immuneACCESS through TCRdb and include only in-frame sequences with V and J called. Some clones fail to appear in such tables; in the studies checked, an unresolved V gene covers under half of the shortfall, and the cause of the remainder is unknown. In this sample the table shows 160,000 or so clones, around three quarters of which occur a single time. The ten biggest clones cover 3.1% of the sample. The specimen was PBMCs. The receptors were gathered from a woman aged 40 to 50 in good health and CMV-seronegative.

This clone was detected a few times. The chain joins TRBV10-2 to TRBJ1-2; possible D gene TRBD1, 6 bases. Trimming pared 3 bases from V and 4 bases from J, leaving 12 bases between. CDR1 and CDR2 from the germline V gene are WSHSY and SAAADI. CDR3 length: 14 residues. The CDR3 nucleotides read TGCGCCAGCAGTGATGGCAGGGGTATCTATGGCTACACCTTC. Protein sequence: CASSDGRGIYGYTF.

V gene TRBV9 combines with J gene TRBJ2-5; 8 bases map to TRBD1. The CDR3 totals 14 residues. Trimming at V came to 5 bases and at J to 4 bases, leaving 7 bases not matched to a gene. Per the germline V gene, CDR1 is SGDLS and CDR2 is YYNGEE. CDR3 residues: CASSETGVGETQYF. CDR3 nucleotide sequence: TGTGCCAGCAGTGAGACAGGGGTGGGAGAGACCCAGTACTTC.

The rearrangement links TRBV9 to TRBJ2-2; 8 bases map to TRBD2. The CDR3 is 17 residues long. The germline CDR1 and CDR2 sequences are SGDLS and YYNGEE. V gave up 2 bases and J gave up 0 bases; unmatched junction bases: 6. CDR3 amino acids: CASSVLAGTANTGELFF. CDR3 DNA sequence: TGTGCCAGCAGCGTTTTAGCGGGGACCGCGAACACCGGGGAGCTGTTTTTT.